The clone carrying this T cell receptor beta chain has only a few counts. Its antigen is not known. TCR beta libraries were prepared from cDNA with unique molecular identifiers. Input of roughly 0.85 to 11 million T cells yielded 450,000 to 550,000 cDNA molecules. TCRdb used MiXCR to reprocess the PCR reads, holding one entry per CDR3 protein. Of 750,000 to 900,000 distinct CDR3 sequences listed, just over 45% were seen once; the top ten hold roughly 4.9%. The ends lost 2 bases at V and 5 bases at J; junction bases unmatched: 4. This CDR3 has 15 residues. The germline gives CDR1 MNHEY, CDR2 SVGAGI. This sample was included in a study of post-analysis software for immune sequencing data. Study-level points and caveats: With TRBV5-6, TRBV5-1 and TRBV20-1 included, about five TRBV segments were more frequent in patients than in controls.

This clonotype was obtained from a girl aged 10-17 years with multiple sclerosis. The chain carries TRBV6-5 and TRBJ2-1; 9 bases agree with TRBD2. Sequencing used blood. The CDR3 reads CASSYMASGNNEQFF. CDR3 coding DNA: TGTGCCAGCAGTTACATGGCTAGCGGGAACAATGAGCAGTTCTTC.